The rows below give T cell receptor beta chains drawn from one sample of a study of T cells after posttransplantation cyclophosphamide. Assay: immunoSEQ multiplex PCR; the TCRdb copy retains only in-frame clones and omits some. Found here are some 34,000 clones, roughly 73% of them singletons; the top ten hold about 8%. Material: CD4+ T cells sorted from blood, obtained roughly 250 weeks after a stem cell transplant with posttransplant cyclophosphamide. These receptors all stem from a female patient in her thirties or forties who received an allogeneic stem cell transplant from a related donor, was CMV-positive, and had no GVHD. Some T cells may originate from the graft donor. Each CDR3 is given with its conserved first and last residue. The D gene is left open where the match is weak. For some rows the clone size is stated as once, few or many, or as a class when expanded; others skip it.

CDR3: CASSGTSGGSNTGELFF
DNA: TGTGCCAGCAGTGGGACTAGCGGGGGGTCGAACACCGGGGAGCTGTTTTTT
size: -
J: TRBJ2-2
V: TRBV6-1
D: TRBD2

CDR3: CATTQPGSGDYGYTF
DNA: TGTGCCACCACCCAACCAGGGTCTGGGGACTATGGCTACACCTTC
size: -
J: TRBJ1-2
V: TRBV6-6
D: -

CDR3: CASSVTPRGQGTDTQYF
DNA: TGTGCCAGCAGCGTCACCCCCCGGGGACAGGGGACAGATACGCAGTATTTT
size: -
J: TRBJ2-3
V: TRBV9
D: TRBD1

CDR3: CASSYSTGPNTEAFF
DNA: TGTGCCAGCAGTTACTCAACAGGGCCGAACACTGAAGCTTTCTTT
size: -
J: TRBJ1-1
V: TRBV6-5
D: -

CDR3: CASSGGSLPVADTQYF
DNA: TGTGCCAGCAGTGGGGGCAGCCTTCCAGTGGCAGATACGCAGTATTTT
size: -
J: TRBJ2-3
V: TRBV2
D: -

CDR3: CANGASMGGGAINEQFF
DNA: TGTGCCAACGGAGCCAGTATGGGCGGGGGGGCAATCAATGAGCAGTTCTTC
size: -
J: TRBJ2-1
V: TRBV5-4
D: TRBD2

CDR3: CASSFPLDRGYEQYF
DNA: TGTGCCAGCAGTTTCCCCCTGGACAGGGGCTACGAGCAGTACTTC
size: -
J: TRBJ2-7
V: TRBV6-1
D: TRBD1

CDR3: CASSSGTGASPLHF
DNA: TGCGCCAGCAGCTCCGGGACAGGGGCCTCACCCCTCCACTTT
size: -
J: TRBJ1-6
V: TRBV5-1
D: TRBD1

CDR3: CASSRQGSTYEQYF
DNA: TGTGCCAGCAGTAGACAGGGGTCTACCTACGAGCAGTACTTC
size: -
J: TRBJ2-7
V: TRBV6-1
D: TRBD1

CDR3: CASSVGGSGGAYNEQFF
DNA: TGTGCCAGCAGCGTCGGAGGTAGCGGGGGGGCCTACAATGAGCAGTTCTTC
size: -
J: TRBJ2-1
V: TRBV9
D: TRBD2

CDR3: CASSVAQGSRTEAFF
DNA: TGTGCCAGCAGCGTAGCGCAGGGATCAAGAACTGAAGCTTTCTTT
size: few
J: TRBJ1-1
V: TRBV9
D: -

CDR3: CASSIRGRVSEKLFF
DNA: TGTGCCAGTAGTATCAGGGGCAGGGTTAGCGAAAAACTGTTTTTT
size: few
J: TRBJ1-4
V: TRBV19
D: -

CDR3: CAPRRGVRGANVLTF
DNA: TGTGCCCCCAGACGGGGTGTTCGTGGGGCCAACGTCCTGACTTTC
size: -
J: TRBJ2-6
V: TRBV11-2
D: -

CDR3: CASSSGQVRGEQFF
DNA: TGTGCCAGCAGCTCCGGACAGGTGAGAGGCGAGCAGTTCTTC
size: -
J: TRBJ2-1
V: TRBV5-4
D: TRBD1

CDR3: CASSIKGLGAGELFF
DNA: TGTGCCAGTAGTATAAAAGGCCTCGGGGCCGGGGAGCTGTTTTTT
size: few
J: TRBJ2-2
V: TRBV19
D: -

CDR3: CASSQWGGHNEQFF
DNA: TGTGCCAGCAGTCAGTGGGGGGGACACAATGAGCAGTTCTTC
size: few
J: TRBJ2-1
V: TRBV27
D: TRBD2

CDR3: CASSPRGASQPQHF
DNA: TGTGCCAGCAGTCCCCGGGGGGCAAGTCAGCCCCAGCATTTT
size: -
J: TRBJ1-5
V: TRBV6-5
D: -

CDR3: CASSSTGRETQYF
DNA: TGTGCCAGCAGCTCCACAGGGAGAGAGACCCAGTACTTC
size: -
J: TRBJ2-5
V: TRBV5-4
D: -

CDR3: CASSLSGLSRVYNEQFF
DNA: TGTGCCAGCAGTTTAAGCGGTTTGAGCCGGGTCTACAATGAGCAGTTCTTC
size: -
J: TRBJ2-1
V: TRBV28
D: -

CDR3: CASSTRQASYSNQPQHF
DNA: TGTGCCAGTAGTACCCGACAGGCCTCTTATAGCAATCAGCCCCAGCATTTT
size: -
J: TRBJ1-5
V: TRBV19
D: -

CDR3: CASSLQGVSSYNEQFF
DNA: TGCGCCAGCAGCTTGCAGGGGGTAAGCTCCTACAATGAGCAGTTCTTC
size: few
J: TRBJ2-1
V: TRBV5-1
D: TRBD1

CDR3: CASSYHPPGTENTGELFF
DNA: TGTGCCAGCAGTTACCACCCCCCCGGGACAGAGAACACCGGGGAGCTATTTTTT
size: -
J: TRBJ2-2
V: TRBV6-7
D: TRBD1

CDR3: CASSPPSDRAKGYGYTF
DNA: TGTGCCAGCAGTCCCCCTTCAGACAGGGCGAAGGGCTATGGCTACACCTTC
size: -
J: TRBJ1-2
V: TRBV2
D: TRBD1

CDR3: CASSLGPTGSGNTIYF
DNA: TGTGCCAGCAGCTTAGGACCGACCGGGTCTGGAAACACCATATATTTT
size: -
J: TRBJ1-3
V: TRBV7-9
D: -

CDR3: CASSLRAGYEQYF
DNA: TGTGCCAGCAGCTTAAGAGCAGGCTACGAGCAGTACTTC
size: few
J: TRBJ2-7
V: TRBV7-3
D: -

CDR3: CASSPYRDRSSYEQYF
DNA: TGTGCCAGCAGTCCTTACCGGGACAGGAGCTCCTACGAGCAGTACTTC
size: -
J: TRBJ2-7
V: TRBV27
D: TRBD1

CDR3: CASSLEQGFYEQYF
DNA: TGCGCCAGCAGCTTGGAACAGGGATTCTACGAGCAGTACTTC
size: -
J: TRBJ2-7
V: TRBV5-1
D: -

CDR3: CASSLTGDTGELFF
DNA: TGTGCCAGCAGCCTGACAGGGGACACCGGGGAGCTGTTTTTT
size: -
J: TRBJ2-2
V: TRBV6-5
D: TRBD1

CDR3: CASRPTGGLGNQPQHF
DNA: TGTGCCAGTAGACCGACAGGGGGCTTAGGGAATCAGCCCCAGCATTTT
size: -
J: TRBJ1-5
V: TRBV19
D: TRBD1

CDR3: CASTSTSGGELFF
DNA: TGTGCCAGCACCTCAACTAGCGGCGGGGAGCTGTTTTTT
size: -
J: TRBJ2-2
V: TRBV11-3
D: TRBD2

CDR3: CATRETERQPQHF
DNA: TGTGCCACCCGGGAGACAGAGCGGCAGCCCCAGCATTTT
size: -
J: TRBJ1-5
V: TRBV10-3
D: -

CDR3: CSADREGYTF
DNA: TGCAGTGCAGACAGGGAGGGCTACACCTTC
size: -
J: TRBJ1-2
V: TRBV20-1
D: TRBD1

CDR3: CASSTDFFTGELFF
DNA: TGTGCCAGCAGCACGGACTTTTTCACCGGGGAGCTGTTTTTT
size: -
J: TRBJ2-2
V: TRBV7-2
D: -

CDR3: CASGKGTVNSYEQYF
DNA: TGTGCCAGCGGTAAAGGGACAGTCAACTCCTACGAGCAGTACTTC
size: -
J: TRBJ2-7
V: TRBV6-5
D: TRBD1

CDR3: CASSTDRTGKNIQYF
DNA: TGTGCCAGCAGTACCGATCGGACAGGGAAAAACATTCAGTACTTC
size: -
J: TRBJ2-4
V: TRBV27
D: TRBD1

CDR3: CASSLGTGGNNEQFF
DNA: TGCGCCAGCAGCTTAGGGACAGGGGGAAACAATGAGCAGTTCTTC
size: -
J: TRBJ2-1
V: TRBV5-1
D: TRBD1

CDR3: CASSSGQGAFNEQFF
DNA: TGTGCCAGCAGCTCGGGACAGGGGGCATTCAATGAGCAGTTCTTC
size: -
J: TRBJ2-1
V: TRBV7-9
D: TRBD1

CDR3: CASSVQGAHTGELFF
DNA: TGTGCCAGCAGCGTGCAGGGGGCGCATACCGGGGAGCTGTTTTTT
size: -
J: TRBJ2-2
V: TRBV9
D: TRBD1

CDR3: CASRVRRESGYTF
DNA: TGTGCCAGTAGGGTGAGGAGGGAAAGTGGCTACACCTTC
size: -
J: TRBJ1-2
V: TRBV19
D: -

CDR3: CASSYSRETQYF
DNA: TGCGCCAGCAGCTATTCTAGGGAGACCCAGTACTTC
size: -
J: TRBJ2-5
V: TRBV5-1
D: -

CDR3: CASSQETGSEAFF
DNA: TGTGCCAGCAGCCAAGAGACAGGGTCTGAAGCTTTCTTT
size: -
J: TRBJ1-1
V: TRBV11-2
D: TRBD1

CDR3: CATSRDILRTSGSTDTQYF
DNA: TGTGCCACCAGCAGAGATATTTTAAGAACTAGCGGGAGCACAGATACGCAGTATTTT
size: once
J: TRBJ2-3
V: TRBV15
D: TRBD2

CDR3: CASSLTEGNTIYF
DNA: TGTGCCAGCAGCTTGACTGAAGGAAACACCATATATTTT
size: -
J: TRBJ1-3
V: TRBV7-3
D: -

CDR3: CASSRASGGAQGNEQFF
DNA: TGTGCCAGCTCACGGGCTAGCGGGGGAGCCCAGGGGAATGAGCAGTTCTTC
size: -
J: TRBJ2-1
V: TRBV18
D: TRBD2

CDR3: CASSQDTSNEKLFF
DNA: TGTGCCAGCAGCCAAGATACTTCTAATGAAAAACTGTTTTTT
size: -
J: TRBJ1-4
V: TRBV4-2
D: -

CDR3: CASSLLTRGPYNEQFF
DNA: TGCGCCAGCAGCTTGTTAACCAGGGGCCCTTACAATGAGCAGTTCTTC
size: once
J: TRBJ2-1
V: TRBV5-1
D: -

CDR3: CASLDRGLRGLSLHF
DNA: TGTGCCAGCTTGGACAGGGGGCTTCGGGGATTGTCCCTCCACTTT
size: -
J: TRBJ1-6
V: TRBV28
D: TRBD1

CDR3: CASSPTSGGHTGELFF
DNA: TGCGCCAGCAGCCCCACTAGCGGGGGGCACACCGGGGAGCTGTTTTTT
size: -
J: TRBJ2-2
V: TRBV5-1
D: TRBD2

CDR3: CASSLSGTGRVQQYF
DNA: TGTGCCAGCAGCTTGTCCGGGACAGGGAGGGTGCAGCAGTACTTC
size: once
J: TRBJ2-7
V: TRBV5-8
D: TRBD1

CDR3: CASSVTGNTEAFF
DNA: TGTGCCAGCAGCGTGACAGGGAACACTGAAGCTTTCTTT
size: -
J: TRBJ1-1
V: TRBV2
D: -

CDR3: CASSPRQGSTGELFF
DNA: TGTGCCAGTAGTCCTCGACAGGGTAGCACCGGGGAGCTGTTTTTT
size: -
J: TRBJ2-2
V: TRBV19
D: TRBD1